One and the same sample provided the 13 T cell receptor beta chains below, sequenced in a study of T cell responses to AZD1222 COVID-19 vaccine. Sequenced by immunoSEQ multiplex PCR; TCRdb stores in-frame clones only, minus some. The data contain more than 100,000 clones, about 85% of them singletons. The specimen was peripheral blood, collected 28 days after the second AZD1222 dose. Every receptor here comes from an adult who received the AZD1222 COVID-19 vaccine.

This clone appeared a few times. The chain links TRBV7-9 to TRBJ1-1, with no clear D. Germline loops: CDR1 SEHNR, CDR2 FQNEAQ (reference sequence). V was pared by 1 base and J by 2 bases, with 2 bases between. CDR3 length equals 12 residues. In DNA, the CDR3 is TGTGCCAGCAGCTTAGTCAACACTGAAGCTTTCTTT. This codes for CASSLVNTEAFF. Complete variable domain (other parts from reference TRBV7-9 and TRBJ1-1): DTGVSQNPRHKITKRGQNVTFRCDPISEHNRLYWYRQTLGQGPEFLTYFQNEAQLEKSRLLSDRFSAERPKGSFSTLEIQRTEQGDSAMYLCASSLVNTEAFFGQGTRLTVV.

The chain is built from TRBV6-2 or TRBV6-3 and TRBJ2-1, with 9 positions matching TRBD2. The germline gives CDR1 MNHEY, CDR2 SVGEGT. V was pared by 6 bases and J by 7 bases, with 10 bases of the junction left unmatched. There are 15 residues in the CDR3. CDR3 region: CASSPSRGGLNEQFF. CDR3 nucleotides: TGTGCCAGCAGCCCGTCGCGGGGGGGCTTGAATGAGCAGTTCTTC.

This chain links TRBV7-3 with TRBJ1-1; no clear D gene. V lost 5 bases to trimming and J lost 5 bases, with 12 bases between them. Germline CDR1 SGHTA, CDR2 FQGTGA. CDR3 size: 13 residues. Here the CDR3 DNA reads TGTGCCAGCAGCGTGGCCGGGAGTACTGAAGCTTTCTTT. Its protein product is CASSVAGSTEAFF. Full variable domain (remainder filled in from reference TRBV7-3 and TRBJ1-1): GAGVSQTPSNKVTEKGKYVELRCDPISGHTALYWYRQSLGQGPEFLIYFQGTGAADDSGLPNDRFFAVRPEGSVSTLKIQRTERGDSAVYLCASSVAGSTEAFFGQGTRLTVV.

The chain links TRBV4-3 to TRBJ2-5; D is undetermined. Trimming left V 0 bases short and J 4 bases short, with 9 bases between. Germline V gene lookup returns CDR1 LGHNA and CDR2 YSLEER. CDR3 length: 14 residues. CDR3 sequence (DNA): TGCGCCAGCAGCCAAGATCCGGCAGCAGAGACCCAGTACTTC. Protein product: CASSQDPAAETQYF.

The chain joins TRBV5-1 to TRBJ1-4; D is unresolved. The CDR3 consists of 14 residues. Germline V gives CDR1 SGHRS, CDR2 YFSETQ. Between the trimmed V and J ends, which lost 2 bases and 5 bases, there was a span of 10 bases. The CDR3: CASSFGRRNEKLFF. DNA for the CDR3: TGCGCCAGCAGCTTCGGAAGGAGAAATGAAAAACTGTTTTTT.

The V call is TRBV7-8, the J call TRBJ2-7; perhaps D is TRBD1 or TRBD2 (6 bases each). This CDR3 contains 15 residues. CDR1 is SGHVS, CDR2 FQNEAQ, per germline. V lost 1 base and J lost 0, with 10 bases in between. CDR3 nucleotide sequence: TGTGCCAGCAGCTTAGAAGGGGGGAGCTCCTACGAGCAGTACTTC. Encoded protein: CASSLEGGSSYEQYF.

CDR3: CASSPDRASGNTIYF. Here the CDR3 DNA reads TGTGCCAGCAGCCCAGACAGGGCTTCTGGAAACACCATATATTTT. The V gene is TRBV6-5, the J gene TRBJ1-3; 7 positions agree with TRBD1. Germline CDR1 reads MNHEY; CDR2 reads SVGAGI. The CDR3 sequence is 15 residues long. J was trimmed by 1 base and V by 6 bases; bases with no gene match: 6.

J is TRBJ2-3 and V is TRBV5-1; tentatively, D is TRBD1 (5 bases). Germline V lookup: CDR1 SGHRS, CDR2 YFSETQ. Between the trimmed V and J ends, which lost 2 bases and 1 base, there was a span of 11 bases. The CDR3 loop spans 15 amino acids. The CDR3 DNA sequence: TGCGCCAGCAGCTTTCTTCGACAGCGCACAGATACGCAGTATTTT. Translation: CASSFLRQRTDTQYF. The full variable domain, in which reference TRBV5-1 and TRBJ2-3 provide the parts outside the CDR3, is KAGVTQTPRYLIKTRGQQVTLSCSPISGHRSVSWYQQTPGQGLQFLFEYFSETQRNKGNFPGRFSGRQFSNSRSEMNVSTLELGDSALYLCASSFLRQRTDTQYFGPGTRLTVL.

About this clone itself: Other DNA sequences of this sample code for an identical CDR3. The CDR3 DNA is TGTGCCAGTAGTATACAGGCTAACACTGAAGCTTTCTTT. Translated: CASSIQANTEAFF. The V and J genes are TRBV19 and TRBJ1-1, with D unresolved. Trimming took off 2 bases at V and 2 bases at J, with 6 bases between the two ends. The CDR3 is 13 amino acids. Per the germline V gene, CDR1 is LNHDA and CDR2 is SQIVND (reference sequence). Based on the CDR3 plus reference TRBV19 and TRBJ1-1, the full variable domain is DGGITQSPKYLFRKEGQNVTLSCEQNLNHDAMYWYRQDPGQGLRLIYYSQIVNDFQKGDIAEGYSVSREKKESFPLTVTSAQKNPTAFYLCASSIQANTEAFFGQGTRLTVV.

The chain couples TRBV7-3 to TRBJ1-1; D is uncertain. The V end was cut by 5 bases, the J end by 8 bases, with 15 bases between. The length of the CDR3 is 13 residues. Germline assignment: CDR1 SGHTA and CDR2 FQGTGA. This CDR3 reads CASSPVVGVEAFF. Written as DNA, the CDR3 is TGTGCCAGCAGCCCGGTTGTTGGCGTCGAAGCTTTCTTT.

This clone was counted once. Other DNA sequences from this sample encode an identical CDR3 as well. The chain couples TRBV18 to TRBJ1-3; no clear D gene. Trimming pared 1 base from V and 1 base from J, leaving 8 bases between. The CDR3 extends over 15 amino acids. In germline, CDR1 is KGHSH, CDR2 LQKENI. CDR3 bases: TGTGCCAGCTCACCACAGGCAGGTTCTGGAAACACCATATATTTT. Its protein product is CASSPQAGSGNTIYF.

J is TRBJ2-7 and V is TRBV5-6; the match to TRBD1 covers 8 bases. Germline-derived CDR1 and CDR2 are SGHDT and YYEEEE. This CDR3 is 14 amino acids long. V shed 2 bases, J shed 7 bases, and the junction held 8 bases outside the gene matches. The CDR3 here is CASSLDRGFGEQYF. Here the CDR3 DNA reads TGTGCCAGCAGCTTAGACAGGGGATTCGGGGAGCAGTACTTC.

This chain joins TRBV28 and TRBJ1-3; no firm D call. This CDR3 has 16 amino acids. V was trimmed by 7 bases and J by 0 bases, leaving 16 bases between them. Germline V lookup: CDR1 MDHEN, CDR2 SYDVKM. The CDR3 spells CASTSLTASSGNTIYF. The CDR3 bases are TGTGCCAGCACTTCCTTGACGGCGAGCTCTGGAAACACCATATATTTT.